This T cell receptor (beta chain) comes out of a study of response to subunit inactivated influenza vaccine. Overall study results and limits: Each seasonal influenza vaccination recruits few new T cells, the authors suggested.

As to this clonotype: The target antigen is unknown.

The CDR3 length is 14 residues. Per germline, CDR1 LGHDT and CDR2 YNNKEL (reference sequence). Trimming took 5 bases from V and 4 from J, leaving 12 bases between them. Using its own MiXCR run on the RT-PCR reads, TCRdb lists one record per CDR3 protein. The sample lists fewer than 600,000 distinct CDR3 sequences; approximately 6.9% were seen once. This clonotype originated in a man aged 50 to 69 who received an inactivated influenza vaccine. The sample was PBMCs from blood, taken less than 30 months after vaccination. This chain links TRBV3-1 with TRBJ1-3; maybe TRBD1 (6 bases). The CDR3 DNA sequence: TGTGCCAGCAGCGTTACAGGGAGCGGAAACACCATATATTTT. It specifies CASSVTGSGNTIYF.